These 24 T cell receptor beta chains share one sample of origin, sequenced in a study of vaccination and CD4 T cells after COVID-19. The treatment: approximately nine-day PBMC culture with coronavirus spike peptide pools or control peptides (ViraFEST assay). Cultured CD4+ T cell DNA underwent sequencing with the Oncomine TCR Beta short-read assay. Via MiXCR, TCRdb re-called the PCR reads, giving one row per CDR3 protein. The sample has some 15,000 distinct CDR3 sequences, more than 70% seen once. Their antigens remain unidentified. The sequencing input was CD4+ T cells from blood, cultured in vitro. The receptors come from a human donor who had recovered from COVID-19.

The V call is TRBV7-2, the J call TRBJ2-2; TRBD1 is a possible D gene (6 bases). This CDR3 has 16 amino acids. The germline V gene has CDR1 SGHTA and CDR2 FQGNSA. Trimming stripped 0 bases from V and 4 bases from J, with 12 bases between. CDR3 protein: CASSLAGRGVTGELFF. In nucleotides, the CDR3 is TGTGCCAGCAGCTTAGCCGGCAGGGGTGTCACCGGGGAGCTGTTTTTT.

The genes are TRBV27 and TRBJ1-1, with unresolved D. Germline loops: CDR1 MNHEY, CDR2 SMNVEV (reference sequence). Trimming left V 6 bases short and J 8 bases short, with 13 bases between. The CDR3 is made up of 12 amino acids. CDR3 protein: CASSPASFEAFF. DNA for the CDR3: TGTGCCAGCAGCCCCGCGTCGTTCGAAGCTTTCTTT.

The rearrangement joins TRBV7-9 to TRBJ1-1; D call uncertain. The V end lost 7 bases, the J end lost 1 base, and 7 bases lay between the germline ends. Germline V gene data show CDR1 as SEHNR and CDR2 as FQNEAQ (reference sequence). This CDR3 spans 12 amino acids. CDR3 region: CASTEANTEAFF. The CDR3 DNA reads TGTGCCAGCACTGAGGCGAACACTGAAGCTTTCTTT.

This chain connects TRBV12-3 or TRBV12-4 to TRBJ2-7, with D unclear. The CDR3 contains 14 residues. Trimming removed 3 bases from V and 0 bases from J, with 9 bases in between. The CDR3 DNA follows: TGTGCCAGCAGTTTTGTGGGATTCTCCTACGAGCAGTACTTC. Protein product: CASSFVGFSYEQYF.

This clonotype appeared a single time. V gene TRBV6-2 or TRBV6-3 combines with J gene TRBJ2-7; D perhaps matches TRBD1 (6 bases). Deletions cut 5 bases from V and 1 base from J, with 24 bases between. Germline V lookup: CDR1 MNHEY, CDR2 SVGEGT. This CDR3 comprises 18 residues. CDR3 coding DNA: TGTGCCAGCAGTCCCTCTCGGCAGGGGCCTACATCATCCTACGAGCAGTACTTC. This translates into CASSPSRQGPTSSYEQYF.

This clonotype was observed a few times. Written as DNA, the CDR3 is TGTGCCAGCACCCCCCGGACAGGGCGAAATACAGATACGCAGTATTTT. Amino acid sequence: CASTPRTGRNTDTQYF. The chain is built from TRBV6-2 or TRBV6-3 and TRBJ2-3; the match to TRBD1 covers 8 bases. Germline CDR1 MNHEY, CDR2 SVGEGT. Losses at the gene ends were 7 bases for V and 3 bases for J; bases not matched to a gene: 12. This CDR3 is built from 16 residues.

The chain employs TRBV7-7 and TRBJ2-7, with D possibly being TRBD1 (5 bases). Germline V lookup: CDR1 SSHAT, CDR2 FNYEAQ (reference sequence). This CDR3 has 13 amino acids. Trimming removed 2 bases at V and 4 bases at J, with 9 bases between. Here the CDR3 DNA reads TGTGCCAGCAGCTTAAGTGACAGATACGAGCAGTACTTC. It translates to CASSLSDRYEQYF.

This clonotype was observed a few times. The J gene is TRBJ2-2, the V gene TRBV2; D is uncertain. The CDR3 has 13 amino acids. Trimming pared 7 bases from V and 4 bases from J, leaving 10 bases between. CDR1 is SNHLY, CDR2 FYNNEI, per germline. CDR3 region: CASKSAITGELFF. The CDR3 region has the DNA TGTGCCAGCAAATCGGCGATCACCGGGGAGCTGTTTTTT.

The gene calls are TRBV28 and TRBJ1-1; no reliable D call. The CDR3 consists of 13 residues. CDR1 is MDHEN and CDR2 is SYDVKM in the germline V gene. V was shortened by 10 bases and J by 11 bases, with 23 bases between the two germline ends. In DNA form, the CDR3 reads TGTGCCATCTTACCTCCTTTCAACGGCGCGGCTTTCTTT. Its translation is CAILPPFNGAAFF.

The V call is TRBV28, the J call TRBJ2-7; 8 bases match TRBD2. Per the germline V gene, CDR1 is MDHEN and CDR2 is SYDVKM. V trimming: 4 bases; J trimming: 0 bases; junction bases outside the gene matches: 11. The CDR3 consists of 17 residues. In DNA form, the CDR3 reads TGTGCCAGCAGTTCCTTTAAGAGCGGGAGTTCCTCCTACGAGCAGTACTTC. The encoded protein is CASSSFKSGSSSYEQYF.

This clonotype has a handful of counts. The V call is TRBV7-9, the J call TRBJ2-7; no definite D call. The germline CDR1 and CDR2 sequences are SEHNR and FQNEAQ (reference sequence). V shed 7 bases and J shed 7 bases, with 17 bases lying between them. This CDR3 is built from 13 residues. Here the CDR3 DNA reads TGTGCCAGCACCTTGGACGCGCTGGGGGAGCAGTACTTC. Its translation: CASTLDALGEQYF.

The chain has TRBV6-2 or TRBV6-3 and TRBJ1-2; weak D call: TRBD1 (5 bases). Trimming shortened V by 2 bases and J by 3 bases, and 7 bases separated the two germline ends. From germline, CDR1 is MNHEY and CDR2 SVGEGT. The CDR3 contains 13 residues. The CDR3 nucleotides are TGTGCCAGCAGTTACATGACAGACTATGGCTACACCTTC. Its translation is CASSYMTDYGYTF.

The chain couples TRBV19 to TRBJ2-7; tentatively, D is TRBD2 (6 bases). Trimming removed 4 bases from V and 1 base from J, with 8 bases in between. The CDR3 loop spans 13 amino acids. The germline gives CDR1 LNHDA, CDR2 SQIVND (reference sequence). DNA of the CDR3: TGTGCCAGTAGTAAAGGGACTTCCTACGAGCAGTACTTC. Translated: CASSKGTSYEQYF.

The chain couples TRBV6-2 or TRBV6-3 to TRBJ1-1; D gene unclear. CDR3 size: 12 residues. Deletions cut 8 bases from V and 11 bases from J, with 18 bases between. CDR1 MNHEY and CDR2 SVGEGT come from the germline V gene. The CDR3 here is CASRMDLPGAFF. DNA of the CDR3: TGTGCCAGCCGTATGGACCTCCCTGGGGCTTTCTTT.

The J gene is TRBJ1-5, the V gene TRBV12-3 or TRBV12-4; the D is unclear. CDR3 length: 16 amino acids. Trimming pared 6 bases from V and 2 bases from J, leaving 17 bases between. DNA for the CDR3: TGTGCCAGCAGCCTAGGACCCCAAACTGGCAATCAGCCCCAGCATTTT. Amino acid sequence: CASSLGPQTGNQPQHF.

The rearrangement links TRBV7-3 to TRBJ2-2; perhaps TRBD1 as D (5 bases). Trimming stripped 1 base from V and 6 bases from J, with 12 bases between. CDR1 SGHTA and CDR2 FQGTGA come from the germline V gene. CDR3 length: 15 residues. The CDR3 spells CASSLRAGSAGELFF. The CDR3 DNA follows: TGTGCCAGCAGCTTAAGAGCAGGGTCGGCCGGGGAGCTGTTTTTT.

The genes are TRBV19 and TRBJ1-1, with D possibly matching TRBD1 (6 bases). This CDR3 is built from 15 residues. Germline CDR1 and CDR2: LNHDA and SQIVND (reference sequence). The V end was cut by 5 bases, the J end by 1 base, with 14 bases between. The CDR3 region is CASSHYRGANTEAFF. The CDR3 coding sequence is TGTGCCAGTAGTCATTACCGGGGGGCGAACACTGAAGCTTTCTTT.

The J gene is TRBJ1-2, the V gene TRBV28; 8 bases are a match to TRBD1. V trimming: 5 bases; J trimming: 3 bases; junction bases outside the gene matches: 8. From germline, CDR1 is MDHEN and CDR2 SYDVKM. This CDR3 comprises 15 residues. CDR3 nucleotide sequence: TGTGCCAGCAGTAAACCGGGACAGGCATACTATGGCTACACCTTC. As protein: CASSKPGQAYYGYTF.

The V gene is TRBV20-1, the J gene TRBJ2-3; 13 bases agree with TRBD2. Per the germline V gene, CDR1 is DFQATT and CDR2 is SNEGSKA (reference sequence). With 6 bases clipped from V and 9 bases from J, the junction kept 12 bases outside the gene matches. This CDR3 region has 15 residues. CDR3 in DNA: TGCAGTGCCGGTAACGGACTAGCGGGAGCAGCCACGCAGTATTTT. It codes for CSAGNGLAGAATQYF.

The chain combines TRBV6-1 with TRBJ1-1; D not certain. The CDR3 consists of 12 residues. Per germline, CDR1 MNHNS and CDR2 SASEGT. Trimming took 6 bases from V and 1 from J, leaving 6 bases between them. CDR3 sequence: CASSQKNTEAFF. The CDR3 coding sequence is TGTGCCAGCAGCCAGAAGAACACTGAAGCTTTCTTT.

The rearrangement joins TRBV28 to TRBJ2-2; maybe TRBD2 (6 bases). Trimming removed 6 bases at V and 4 bases at J, with 18 bases between. Looked up from germline, CDR1 is MDHEN and CDR2 is SYDVKM. The CDR3 runs 16 residues. CDR3 loop: CASRNLRFGGTGELFF. The CDR3 region has the DNA TGTGCCAGCAGAAACCTAAGGTTCGGGGGCACCGGGGAGCTGTTTTTT.

The chain recombines TRBV6-2 or TRBV6-3 with TRBJ2-7; TRBD2 agrees at 12 bases. The J segment lost 4 bases and the V segment lost 6 bases, leaving 4 bases of the junction unmatched. The CDR3 has 14 residues. Germline CDR1 is MNHEY and CDR2 is SVGEGT. CDR3 residues: CASRLAGGRYEQYF. The CDR3 DNA is TGTGCCAGCAGGCTAGCGGGAGGGAGGTACGAGCAGTACTTC.

The V call is TRBV15, the J call TRBJ2-5; a weak D match, TRBD2 (6 bases). CDR1 is LNHNV and CDR2 is YYDKDF in the germline V gene (reference sequence). V lost 2 bases and J 0 bases, leaving 16 bases between the germline ends. CDR3 length: 17 residues. The CDR3 loop reads CATSRYGGARYQETQYF. The CDR3, as DNA: TGTGCCACCAGCAGATACGGCGGGGCCAGGTACCAAGAGACCCAGTACTTC.

Only one count was recorded for this clonotype. The chain has TRBV28 and TRBJ2-7; D unclear. Per germline, CDR1 MDHEN and CDR2 SYDVKM. Trimming shortened V by 3 bases and J by 3 bases, and 6 bases separated the two germline ends. This CDR3 comprises 12 residues. CDR3 in DNA: TGTGCCAGCAGTTTTGCACGCTACGAGCAGTACTTC. Translating gives CASSFARYEQYF.